Listed below are T cell receptor beta chains from one sample, sequenced in a study of neurological immune-mediated disorders. TCRdb independently ran MiXCR on the 5' RACE reads; one entry per CDR3 protein. The sample contains 100,000 or so distinct CDR3 sequences, roughly 4% of which appear only once. Material: PBMCs. These receptors all come from a woman in her late teens or twenties with multiple sclerosis. Each CDR3 is given with its conserved first and last residue. D genes are given only for firm matches. Expanded clones get a size class; other rows say once, few or many, or leave the size out.

V,size,J,D,CDR3,DNA
TRBV20-1,many,TRBJ2-3,NA,CSAREAESDTQYF,TGCAGTGCAAGGGAGGCCGAGAGTGATACGCAGTATTTT
TRBV28,many,TRBJ2-2,TRBD2,CASRLAGFTGELFF,TGTGCCAGCAGACTAGCGGGGTTCACCGGGGAGCTGTTTTTT
TRBV5-1,few,TRBJ1-1,TRBD1,CANGQQGDTEAFF,TGCGCCAACGGCCAACAGGGGGACACTGAAGCTTTCTTT
TRBV5-6,many,TRBJ1-1,TRBD1,CASSLAWDRNTEAFF,TGTGCCAGCAGCTTGGCCTGGGACAGGAACACTGAAGCTTTCTTT
TRBV4-1,many,TRBJ2-1,NA,CATSKRDWLYNEQFF,TGCGCCACCTCTAAAAGGGATTGGCTATACAATGAGCAGTTCTTC
TRBV7-2,many,TRBJ1-2,NA,CASSLRATGQGGYTF,TGTGCCAGCAGCTTAAGGGCGACAGGCCAAGGGGGCTACACCTTC
TRBV5-1,many,TRBJ2-7,NA,CASSLDNEQYF,TGCGCCAGCAGCCTGGACAACGAGCAGTACTTC
TRBV7-9,many,TRBJ2-5,TRBD1,CASSQYGTAGPQETQYF,TGTGCCAGCAGCCAGTATGGGACAGCTGGACCTCAAGAGACCCAGTACTTC
TRBV20-1,many,TRBJ1-1,NA,CSASRSSTEAFF,TGCAGTGCTAGTAGGAGCTCCACTGAAGCTTTCTTT
TRBV12-3/TRBV12-4,many,TRBJ1-5,NA,CASSLNPNNQPQHF,TGTGCCAGCAGTTTGAATCCGAACAATCAGCCCCAGCATTTT
TRBV7-2,many,TRBJ2-3,TRBD2,CASSQQPAGTTDTQYF,TGTGCCAGCAGCCAACAACCAGCGGGGACCACAGATACGCAGTATTTT
TRBV5-4,many,TRBJ2-5,NA,CASSLVEGGETQYF,TGTGCCAGCAGCTTGGTGGAGGGGGGAGAGACCCAGTACTTC
TRBV20-1,many,TRBJ1-2,NA,CSARVEVLYGYTF,TGCAGTGCTAGAGTGGAGGTTCTCTATGGCTACACCTTC
TRBV18,many,TRBJ2-1,NA,CASSRTVDNEQFF,TGTGCCAGCTCTAGGACTGTAGACAATGAGCAGTTCTTC
TRBV5-1,few,TRBJ2-7,NA,CATGTTSYEQYF,TGCGCCACCGGGACAACGAGCTACGAGCAGTACTTC
TRBV7-9,many,TRBJ2-7,TRBD2,CASSLVSTSGRPYEQYF,TGTGCCAGCAGCTTGGTTTCGACTAGCGGGAGGCCCTACGAGCAGTACTTC
TRBV29-1,many,TRBJ2-7,TRBD2,CSVGREGYEQYF,TGCAGCGTTGGTAGGGAGGGGTACGAGCAGTACTTC
TRBV5-1,many,TRBJ1-1,NA,CASSFEGWNTEAFF,TGCGCCAGCAGCTTCGAGGGCTGGAACACTGAAGCTTTCTTT
TRBV3-1,many,TRBJ1-1,TRBD1,CASSPRGQVTEAFF,TGTGCCAGCAGTCCCAGGGGACAGGTGACTGAAGCTTTCTTT
TRBV29-1,many,TRBJ2-3,TRBD2,CSAGLAGQLDTQYF,TGCAGCGCCGGACTAGCGGGGCAGTTAGATACGCAGTATTTT
TRBV5-1,many,TRBJ2-1,NA,CASRTPTSSNEQFF,TGCGCCAGCAGGACACCGACTAGTTCCAATGAGCAGTTCTTC
TRBV3-1,many,TRBJ2-1,NA,CASSQVTTWGNEQFF,TGTGCCAGCAGCCAAGTAACCACTTGGGGGAATGAGCAGTTCTTC
TRBV11-2,many,TRBJ2-5,TRBD2,CASSTREAQETQYF,TGTGCCAGCAGCACCCGGGAGGCCCAAGAGACCCAGTACTTC
TRBV4-3,many,TRBJ2-5,NA,CASSPRREETQYF,TGCGCCAGCAGCCCCCGGAGGGAAGAGACCCAGTACTTC
TRBV5-1,many,TRBJ2-1,NA,CASSSQGAYNEQFF,TGCGCCAGCAGTTCACAGGGAGCCTACAATGAGCAGTTCTTC
TRBV20-1,many,TRBJ2-1,NA,CSARDFRDFDNEQFF,TGCAGTGCTAGAGATTTTAGGGATTTCGACAATGAGCAGTTCTTC
TRBV3-1,many,TRBJ2-2,NA,CASSRRGATNTGELFF,TGTGCCAGCAGCCGCCGGGGGGCTACGAACACCGGGGAGCTGTTTTTT
TRBV7-2,many,TRBJ1-3,NA,CASSAGNTIYF,TGTGCCAGCAGCGCCGGAAACACCATATATTTT
TRBV29-1,many,TRBJ2-1,TRBD2,CSVGGDYNEQFF,TGCAGCGTGGGGGGGGATTACAATGAGCAGTTCTTC
TRBV6-6,NA,TRBJ1-1,NA,CASSYSKSRPNTEAFF,TGTGCCAGCAGTTACTCGAAGTCACGGCCGAACACTGAAGCTTTCTTT
TRBV20-1,NA,TRBJ1-5,NA,CSARPGIGQPQHF,TGCAGTGCTAGACCAGGGATAGGTCAGCCCCAGCATTTT
TRBV11-3,many,TRBJ2-1,NA,CASSFGRTYNEQFF,TGTGCCAGCAGCTTCGGGCGAACCTACAATGAGCAGTTCTTC
TRBV28,many,TRBJ2-5,TRBD2,CASSLGTRQETQYF,TGTGCCAGCAGTCTTGGGACTAGACAAGAGACCCAGTACTTC